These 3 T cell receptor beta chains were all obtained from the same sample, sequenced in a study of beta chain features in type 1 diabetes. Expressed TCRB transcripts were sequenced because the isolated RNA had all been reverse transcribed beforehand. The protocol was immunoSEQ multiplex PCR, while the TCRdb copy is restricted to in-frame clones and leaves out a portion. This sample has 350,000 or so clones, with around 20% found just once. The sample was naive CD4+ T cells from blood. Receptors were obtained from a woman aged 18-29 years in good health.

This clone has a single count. In DNA form, the CDR3 reads TGTGCCTGGGTCCCCCGACAAGTTGGGAACACTGAAGCTTTCTTT. It is translated as CAWVPRQVGNTEAFF. The genes are TRBV30 and TRBJ1-1; D unclear. Germline values: CDR1 GTSNPN, CDR2 SVGIG (reference sequence). The CDR3 has 15 amino acids. Trimming stripped 5 bases from V and 1 base from J, with 17 bases between.

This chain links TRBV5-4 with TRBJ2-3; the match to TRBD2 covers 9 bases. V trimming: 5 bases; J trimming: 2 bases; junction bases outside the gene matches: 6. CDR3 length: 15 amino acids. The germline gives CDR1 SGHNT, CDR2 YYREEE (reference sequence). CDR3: CASRTLAGDTDTQYF. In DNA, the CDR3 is TGTGCCAGCAGGACTTTAGCGGGGGACACAGATACGCAGTATTTT.

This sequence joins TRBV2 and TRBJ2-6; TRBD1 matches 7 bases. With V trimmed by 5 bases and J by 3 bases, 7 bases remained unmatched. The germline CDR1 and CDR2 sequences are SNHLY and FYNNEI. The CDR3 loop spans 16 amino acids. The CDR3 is CASSYDRDSGANVLTF. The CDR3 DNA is TGTGCCAGCAGTTACGACAGGGATAGTGGGGCCAACGTCCTGACTTTC.